This T cell receptor beta chain was sequenced during a study of blood T cell repertoires in COVID-19. For the study at large: The samples span acute and convalescent COVID-19 from the United States, Italy and Spain. Sample material is recorded as cDNA or gDNA derived from T cells, B-cell-depleted T cells, or PBMCs.

V was pared by 2 bases and J by 8 bases, with 1 base of the junction left unmatched. There are 13 residues in the CDR3. Under the authors' procedure: From reference gene primer amplification, estimates of nucleated cell counts were derived. The method was immunoSEQ multiplex PCR; TCRdb's version includes in-frame clones alone and lacks a portion of them. V and J calls and clone size are those listed in that table; D and trimming were worked out from the DNA. The sample carries about 170,000 clones, 80% to 85% recorded once. The chain joins TRBV12-3 or TRBV12-4 to TRBJ1-4; TRBD1 matches 8 bases. This TCR was recovered from a man in his 70s with active or convalescent COVID-19. Sequenced: peripheral blood. The CDR3 protein is CASSLNRGEKLFF. The DNA of the CDR3 is TGTGCCAGCAGTTTAAACAGGGGGGAAAAACTGTTTTTT.